One and the same sample provided the 27 T cell receptor beta chains below, sequenced in a study of blood T cells in healthy people across ages. For the second PCR, which ran for about 7 to 11 cycles, a sample-barcoded 5' primer and a J-beta primer mix were used. TCRdb analysed the 5' RACE reads with MiXCR anew, one entry per CDR3 protein. The profile shows 700,000 to 900,000 distinct CDR3 sequences, 20% to 30% of them singletons. This sample also belongs to another study, concerning T cells of mothers and their children.

Sequencing was carried out using blood. These TCRs come from a boy between 10 and 17 years old in good health.

This clonotype was seen a few times. The chain carries TRBV6-2 or TRBV6-3 and TRBJ2-7, with D perhaps TRBD1 (6 bases). With 0 bases removed from V and 2 bases from J, the gap between germline ends came to 8 bases. Germline V gene sequence: CDR1 MNHEY, CDR2 SVGEGT. The CDR3 covers 14 residues. DNA of the CDR3: TGTGCCAGCAGTTACTCCCAGGGGACCTACGAGCAGTACTTC. Amino acids: CASSYSQGTYEQYF.

This clonotype was seen more than once but under ten times. The chain is built from TRBV18 and TRBJ1-1; weak D call: TRBD1 (5 bases). V lost 3 bases, J lost 1 base, and 12 bases lay in between. The CDR3 has 15 residues. CDR1 and CDR2 from the germline V gene are KGHSH and LQKENI. The CDR3 loop reads CASSPNQGRNTEAFF. CDR3 bases: TGTGCCAGCTCACCGAACCAGGGTCGGAACACTGAAGCTTTCTTT.

V is TRBV9 and J is TRBJ1-1, with D perhaps TRBD1 (5 bases). The germline CDR1 and CDR2 sequences are SGDLS and YYNGEE. V was shortened by 2 bases and J by 3 bases, with 14 bases between the two germline ends. This CDR3 region has 15 residues. CDR3 bases: TGTGCCAGCAGCGTGAATCTGGGGGGTGACACTGAAGCTTTCTTT. Translating gives CASSVNLGGDTEAFF.

V and J are TRBV5-1 and TRBJ2-2; 9 positions match TRBD2. The V gene's germline CDR1 is SGHRS and CDR2 YFSETQ. V shed 4 bases and J 2 bases; nucleotides not matched to a gene: 6. This CDR3 comprises 16 residues. CDR3 in DNA: TGCGCCAGCAGCCCGGGTAGCGGGGGTAACACCGGGGAGCTGTTTTTT. Protein: CASSPGSGGNTGELFF.

This clonotype was counted a few times. CDR3 in amino acids: CASSLRNRGAATEAFF. In nucleotides, the CDR3 is TGTGCCAGCAGCTTAAGAAACAGGGGGGCGGCCACTGAAGCTTTCTTT. J is TRBJ1-1 and V is TRBV7-9, with 8 bases that match TRBD1. Per germline, CDR1 SEHNR and CDR2 FQNEAQ (reference sequence). Unmatched junction bases numbered 9, after V lost 2 bases and J lost 4 bases. This CDR3 spans 16 amino acids.

This clonotype was observed a handful of times. V gene TRBV28 combines with J gene TRBJ1-5, with 10 bases that match TRBD1. The ends lost 4 bases at V and 6 bases at J; junction bases unmatched: 6. The germline gives CDR1 MDHEN, CDR2 SYDVKM. The CDR3 is 15 residues long. The CDR3: CASSSYRDRGQPQHF. The CDR3 region has the DNA TGTGCCAGCAGTTCCTACCGGGACAGGGGTCAGCCCCAGCATTTT.

This clonotype was detected only a few times. The gene calls are TRBV7-3 and TRBJ2-5, with D maybe TRBD2 (6 bases). Germline V gene sequence: CDR1 SGHTA, CDR2 FQGTGA. V shed 1 base and J shed 5 bases, with 14 bases lying between them. The CDR3 covers 15 residues. The CDR3 spells CASSLRASEGETQYF. CDR3 nucleotides: TGTGCCAGCAGCTTAAGGGCTAGCGAAGGGGAGACCCAGTACTTC.

This clonotype was counted between two and nine times. The J gene is TRBJ2-3, the V gene TRBV7-8; 8 bases line up with TRBD1. CDR1 and CDR2 from the germline V gene are SGHVS and FQNEAQ. The CDR3 spans 17 residues. Trimming cost V 2 bases and J 2 bases; bases outside gene matches: 9. This CDR3 is CASSLPQGAWYTDTQYF. The CDR3 DNA follows: TGTGCCAGCAGCTTACCCCAGGGGGCTTGGTACACAGATACGCAGTATTTT.

Comments on this clonotype: A much larger clone sits a single nucleotide away, making a read error possible. The genes are TRBV12-3 or TRBV12-4 and TRBJ1-3; weak D call: TRBD1 (5 bases). Trimming cost V 1 base and J 0 bases, with 7 bases left between them. This CDR3 is 15 amino acids long. Here the CDR3 DNA reads TGTGCCAGCAGTTTAGACAGGAGCTCTGGAAACACCATATATTTT. It translates to CASSLDRSSGNTIYF.

This clonotype was seen a few times. The chain couples TRBV10-3 to TRBJ2-7; D is possibly TRBD1 (8 bases). Trimming removed 3 bases at V and 6 bases at J, with 15 bases between. CDR1 and CDR2 from the germline V gene are ENHRY and SYGVKD. The CDR3 runs 14 residues. CDR3 coding DNA: TGTGCCATCAGTGAACAGGGGGGGGCGGCCGAGCAGTACTTC. Protein product: CAISEQGGAAEQYF.

This clonotype appeared many times. This chain joins TRBV29-1 and TRBJ1-4, with 10 bases fitting TRBD1. CDR1 and CDR2 from the germline V gene are SQVTM and ANQGSEA. Trimming cost V 4 bases and J 8 bases; bases outside gene matches: 4. The CDR3 covers 13 residues. As DNA, the CDR3 is TGCAGCGTTGTCGGGACAGGGGACGAAAAACTGTTTTTT. Protein product: CSVVGTGDEKLFF.

This clonotype was observed a few times. The rearrangement uses TRBV5-1 and TRBJ2-1, with D maybe TRBD2 (5 bases). The end of the DNA fits TRBJ2-7 better, so the J call may be wrong. Germline lookup yields CDR1 SGHRS and CDR2 YFSETQ. The CDR3 is 14 residues long. This chain's CDR3 is CASSFLTGAYEQYF. CDR3 bases: TGCGCCAGCAGCTTTCTCACCGGGGCCTACGAGCAGTACTTC.

The rearrangement links TRBV5-1 to TRBJ1-3; no firm D call. V gave up 2 bases and J gave up 0 bases, with 6 bases separating them. The CDR3 has 14 amino acids. CDR1 SGHRS and CDR2 YFSETQ come from the germline V gene. The CDR3: CASSFDGSGNTIYF. CDR3 sequence (DNA): TGCGCCAGCAGCTTTGACGGCTCTGGAAACACCATATATTTT.

This clonotype was observed at least ten times. The chain joins TRBV4-2 to TRBJ2-4; 7 bases line up with TRBD2. V gave up 1 base and J gave up 5 bases; unmatched junction bases: 14. Germline CDR1 and CDR2: LGHNA and YNFKEQ. The CDR3 runs 18 residues. CDR3 sequence reads: CASSQVGGGGESQNIQYF. CDR3 nucleotides: TGTGCCAGCAGCCAAGTTGGAGGCGGGGGTGAATCCCAAAACATTCAGTACTTC.

The rearrangement links TRBV5-1 to TRBJ1-1, with D possibly matching TRBD1 (5 bases). V shed 0 bases and J shed 6 bases, with 18 bases lying between them. CDR1 is SGHRS, CDR2 YFSETQ, per germline. This CDR3 is built from 16 residues. The CDR3 nucleotides read TGCGCCAGCAGCTTGGATTGCAGGGAATGGTGCTCTGAAGCTTTCTTT. This encodes CASSLDCREWCSEAFF.

This chain connects TRBV2 to TRBJ1-2; D is unclear. Germline CDR1 and CDR2: SNHLY and FYNNEI. Trimming cost V 4 bases and J 4 bases, with 10 bases left between them. This CDR3 comprises 13 residues. The CDR3 region is CASSGSEFYGYTF. CDR3 nucleotides: TGTGCCAGCAGTGGGTCAGAATTCTATGGCTACACCTTC. Filled out from reference TRBV2 and TRBJ1-2, the complete variable domain reads EPEVTQTPSHQVTQMGQEVILRCVPISNHLYFYWYRQILGQKVEFLVSFYNNEISEKSEIFDDQFSVERPDGSNFTLKIRSTKLEDSAMYFCASSGSEFYGYTFGSGTRLTVV.

Only a few counts were recorded for this clonotype. The chain recombines TRBV20-1 with TRBJ2-5; TRBD2 might be the D (5 bases). This CDR3 is built from 15 residues. Germline V gene sequence: CDR1 DFQATT, CDR2 SNEGSKA (reference sequence). The germline V and J ends were trimmed by 1 base and 3 bases, with 15 bases remaining between them. The CDR3 loop is CSARGSSGGEETQYF. The CDR3 bases are TGCAGTGCTAGAGGATCATCCGGAGGAGAAGAGACCCAGTACTTC.

The CDR3 loop is CASSTRGLSLGEQYF. The CDR3 DNA is TGTGCCAGCAGTACCCGAGGACTTTCCCTGGGTGAGCAGTACTTC. This chain uses TRBV12-3 or TRBV12-4 with TRBJ2-7, with a tentative D call TRBD2 (5 bases). V was cut by 5 bases and J by 7 bases, with 21 bases left in between. CDR3 size: 15 residues.

This clonotype showed up just a few times. The V call is TRBV14, the J call TRBJ1-1; D not resolved. The ends were cut back, 4 bases at V and 6 bases at J, with 12 bases in the middle. CDR3 length: 13 residues. The germline V gene has CDR1 SGHDN and CDR2 FVKESK. CDR3 DNA: TGTGCCAGCAGCCCCTCCGGGATTCCTGAAGCTTTCTTT. It yields the protein CASSPSGIPEAFF.

This clonotype has only a few counts. At one end the junction does not follow the germline gene, possibly because of a read error. V is TRBV12-3 or TRBV12-4 and J is TRBJ2-1; D perhaps matches TRBD1 (6 bases). This CDR3 spans 16 amino acids. The chain's CDR3 is CASSQGHLGWGNVQFF. The CDR3, as DNA: TGTGCCAGCAGCCAGGGACACCTCGGGTGGGGCAATGTGCAGTTCTTC.

The rearrangement joins TRBV7-7 to TRBJ2-1; 9 bases fit TRBD2. The DNA end favors TRBJ2-5, so the J call may be wrong. In germline, CDR1 is SSHAT, CDR2 FNYEAQ (reference sequence). The CDR3 has 13 amino acids. The CDR3 sequence: CASGSGAQETQYF. As DNA, the CDR3 is TGTGCTAGCGGGAGCGGGGCCCAAGAGACCCAGTACTTC.

This chain connects TRBV20-1 to TRBJ2-7; TRBD2 matches at 7 bases. Judging by the DNA end, TRBJ2-5 fits better; the J call may be wrong. In germline, CDR1 is DFQATT, CDR2 SNEGSKA (reference sequence). This CDR3 region has 15 residues. The CDR3 nucleotides read TGCAGTGCTAGACCCCCGAGCGGGGAGCAAGAGACCCAGTACTTC. This encodes CSARPPSGEQETQYF.

There are a few counts of this clonotype. The chain is built from TRBV13 and TRBJ2-5; D is ambiguous. This CDR3 contains 13 residues. The V end was cut by 5 bases, the J end by 7 bases, with 14 bases between. The germline V gene encodes CDR1 PRHDT and CDR2 FYEKMQ (reference sequence). For the CDR3, the DNA is TGTGCCAGCAGCCGGCTCGGCGAGCGGACCCAGTACTTC. Translated: CASSRLGERTQYF.

The chain links TRBV28 to TRBJ1-2; D is uncertain. V dropped 5 bases and J dropped 4 bases, with 14 bases sitting between them. Per the germline V gene, CDR1 is MDHEN and CDR2 is SYDVKM. CDR3 length equals 14 residues. The CDR3 protein is CASSVLTATYGYTF. The CDR3 bases are TGTGCCAGCAGTGTCCTTACAGCTACCTATGGCTACACCTTC.

This clonotype was counted only a few times. This chain joins TRBV29-1 and TRBJ2-5, with D possibly matching TRBD1 (6 bases). V dropped 5 bases and J dropped 0 bases, with 22 bases sitting between them. This CDR3 spans 17 amino acids. Germline V gene lookup returns CDR1 SQVTM and CDR2 ANQGSEA. The CDR3 loop reads CSVLPPGQLTYQETQYF. The CDR3 nucleotides are TGCAGCGTTCTACCGCCCGGACAGCTGACCTACCAAGAGACCCAGTACTTC.

The chain carries TRBV9 and TRBJ2-2; D call uncertain. V was shortened by 3 bases and J by 3 bases, with 9 bases between the two germline ends. This CDR3 has 14 amino acids. Germline-derived CDR1 and CDR2 are SGDLS and YYNGEE. The CDR3 sequence is CASSARSDTGELFF. CDR3 coding DNA: TGTGCCAGCAGCGCGCGCTCGGACACCGGGGAGCTGTTTTTT. The full variable domain, rest sourced from reference TRBV9 and TRBJ2-2, is DSGVTQTPKHLITATGQRVTLRCSPRSGDLSVYWYQQSLDQGLQFLIQYYNGEERAKGNILERFSAQQFPDLHSELNLSSLELGDSALYFCASSARSDTGELFFGEGSRLTVL.

This clonotype showed up just a few times. V and J are TRBV12-3 or TRBV12-4 and TRBJ2-7; 9 nucleotides align to TRBD1. Trimming at V came to 6 bases and at J to 4 bases, leaving 7 bases not matched to a gene. The CDR3 has 14 amino acids. The CDR3 reads CASRPGQGEYEQYF. The CDR3, as DNA: TGTGCCAGCAGGCCGGGACAGGGAGAGTACGAGCAGTACTTC.